The T cell receptor (beta chain) described here comes from a study of T cell clones after liver transplantation. Trimming left V 0 bases short and J 6 bases short, with 15 bases between. CDR1 and CDR2 (germline): MNHNY, SVGAGI (reference sequence). The CDR3 sequence is 15 residues long. The assay was immunoSEQ multiplex PCR, and TCRdb's table has in-frame clones only and misses some. The sample consists of some 57,000 clones, roughly 70% of them appearing once. The TCR sequence derives from a human patient who received a liver transplant. Some of the T cells may derive from the graft donor. The starting material was CD4+ T cells from blood, obtained at the 22-month timepoint. J is TRBJ2-7 and V is TRBV6-6; TRBD1 is a possible D gene (6 bases). The CDR3 here is CASSYSTYRDIEQYF. In DNA, the CDR3 is TGTGCCAGCAGTTACTCGACTTACAGGGATATCGAGCAGTACTTC.